In its sample, the clone carrying this T cell receptor (beta chain) was seen a few times. The data belong to a study of T-cell reconstitution after alpha-beta-depleted transplantation in children. Germline V lookup: CDR1 SGHKS, CDR2 YYEKEE (reference sequence). V dropped 4 bases and J dropped 7 bases, with 21 bases sitting between them. This CDR3 is 15 amino acids long. Unique molecular identifiers were built into the TCRbeta library. TCRdb fed the PCR reads into MiXCR, producing one record per CDR3 protein. In the table there are around 480,000 distinct CDR3 sequences, 32% of which are singletons. The V call is TRBV5-5, the J call TRBJ2-7, with D unresolved. This clonotype was sampled from a human donor who donated a stem cell graft to a child with aplastic anemia. The starting material was PBMCs from the stem cell graft donor, obtained from the stem cell graft. In nucleotides, the CDR3 is TGTGCCAGCAGCCCAATTGGCAGAAAAGGTGGGGAGCAGTACTTC. This codes for CASSPIGRKGGEQYF. Variable domain in full (rest from reference TRBV5-5 and TRBJ2-7): DAGVTQSPTHLIKTRGQQVTLRCSPISGHKSVSWYQQVLGQGPQFIFQYYEKEERGRGNFPDRFSARQFPNYSSELNVNALLLGDSALYLCASSPIGRKGGEQYFGPGTRLTVT.